A selection of T cell receptor beta chains follows, all from one sample in a study of T cell responses to AZD1222 COVID-19 vaccine. TCRdb's copy holds only in-frame clones and misses some; the assay was immunoSEQ multiplex PCR. This sample has 150,000 or so clones, with over 90% found just once. Here the sequenced sample was peripheral blood, taken 28 days after the second AZD1222 dose. Receptor source: an adult who received the AZD1222 COVID-19 vaccine. CDR3s leave out the opening cysteine and the closing phenylalanine or tryptophan. The size field is filled for only some rows; it gives once, few, many or a size class.

V gene	clone size	J gene	CDR3 protein
TRBV5-6	.	TRBJ2-2	ASSFRFGELF
TRBV5-5	.	TRBJ2-5	ASSPLQGAGGTQY
TRBV5-6	.	TRBJ1-2	ASSKAGTANYGYT
TRBV11-1	.	TRBJ2-3	ASSLLPTLTDTQY
TRBV6-5	.	TRBJ1-1	ANVGLADMNTEAF
TRBV27	.	TRBJ1-6	ASGGDRVGSPLH
TRBV7-7	.	TRBJ2-1	ASVSPNNEQF
TRBV30	.	TRBJ1-4	AWRPWGIGQINEKLF
TRBV7-8	.	TRBJ1-1	ASSLGEWGGTEAF
TRBV28	.	TRBJ2-3	ASSYRVAESSTDTQY
TRBV15	once	TRBJ1-5	ATSRKSGTGGSGNQPQH
TRBV9	.	TRBJ2-4	ASSSRTDKNIQY
TRBV30	once	TRBJ2-7	AWSVSPTGSSYEQY
TRBV9	.	TRBJ2-1	ASSVNPGLAGEKNEQF
TRBV6-6	.	TRBJ1-2	ASSITGGRDYGYT
TRBV11-1	.	TRBJ2-7	ASSLGSGAVREEQY
TRBV6-5	.	TRBJ1-1	ASSHGITGTAEAF
TRBV18	.	TRBJ1-1	ASSPLEGGNAEAF
TRBV6-5	.	TRBJ1-1	ASSRDTGLTEAF
TRBV30	once	TRBJ1-1	AWSFSRRTEAF
TRBV13	.	TRBJ1-1	ASSLGAMGGAKAF
TRBV5-6	.	TRBJ2-2	ASSLGSGNTGELF
TRBV7-3	once	TRBJ2-2	ASSLDRVHTGELF
TRBV19	.	TRBJ1-1	ASSMDRGMAEAF
TRBV7-9	.	TRBJ2-3	ASNTLWSGGSDTQY
TRBV11-3	.	TRBJ2-1	ASSPGGAMDEQF
TRBV6-5	.	TRBJ2-7	ASSWGTGYEQY
TRBV6-5	.	TRBJ1-2	ASSYELSGGGYT
TRBV27	.	TRBJ1-4	ASSPVDGLEKLF
TRBV5-1	.	TRBJ1-1	ASSAGGWTEAF
TRBV24-1	.	TRBJ2-1	ATSDRWAVEQF
TRBV18	.	TRBJ2-2	ASSPGQNPTGELF
TRBV5-1	.	TRBJ2-3	ASSPTDWRGDTQY
TRBV6-5	.	TRBJ2-7	ASTKVTGGLYEQY
TRBV7-6	.	TRBJ1-2	ASSWGRSENNYGYT
TRBV7-2	once	TRBJ2-1	ASSLRRSSTNEQF
TRBV7-9	.	TRBJ2-3	ASSYYLRDTQY
TRBV5-1	few	TRBJ1-5	ASSLGDRGLDQPQH
TRBV5-1	.	TRBJ2-5	ASSLAQSGAETQY
TRBV6-6	.	TRBJ1-1	ASRVFGWNTEAF
TRBV6-5	.	TRBJ2-5	ASSTVLQETQY
TRBV7-2	.	TRBJ1-1	ASSLRGGPYKNTEAF
TRBV5-1	medium-sized	TRBJ1-5	ASSFEGDQPQH
TRBV28	.	TRBJ1-1	ASSSTTTGGANTEAF
TRBV2	once	TRBJ1-2	ASSEPPRLYYGYT
TRBV6-5	.	TRBJ1-5	ASRKVSDSNQPQH
TRBV27	.	TRBJ1-5	ASSPIGQPQH
TRBV27	.	TRBJ1-5	ASTYTEYQPQH
TRBV2	few	TRBJ1-2	ASSHSANYGYT
TRBV5-1	.	TRBJ1-2	ASSPGRGVPYGYT
TRBV18	.	TRBJ1-4	ASSREPLGKLF
TRBV30	.	TRBJ1-2	ACLKTAYGYT
TRBV2	.	TRBJ2-7	ASQRGMGGYEQY
TRBV6-6	.	TRBJ1-5	ASSYSSPDRQPQH
TRBV7-8	.	TRBJ2-5	ASSLRQDQETQY
TRBV28	.	TRBJ1-5	ASSLRDVLLNQPQH
TRBV7-9	.	TRBJ1-1	ASSWAGEESAF
TRBV19	once	TRBJ2-3	ASTNYGGSTDTQY
TRBV28	.	TRBJ1-2	ASTSGISGYT
TRBV6-6	.	TRBJ2-7	ASSYSGTGPSEQY